These 30 T cell receptor beta chains came from one sample sequenced in a study of T cell clonality in common variable immunodeficiency. Assay: immunoSEQ multiplex PCR; the TCRdb copy retains only in-frame clones and omits some. The sample is made up of approximately 58,000 clones, none counted only once. Input material: peripheral blood mononuclear cells. The source is a person between 18 and 70 years old in good health.

At least ten counts were recorded for this clone. The read ends 3 residues shy of where the CDR3 ends; the end is completed using the germline J gene. The V call is TRBV20-1, the J call TRBJ2-3, with D perhaps TRBD1 (6 bases). CDR1 and CDR2 (germline): DFQATT, SNEGSKA (reference sequence). Deletions cut 0 bases from V and 2 bases from J, with 12 bases between. This CDR3 has 15 residues. CDR3 DNA, as far as it was read: TGCAGTGCTAGAGAAGGGACAACCTTCACAGATACG. The encoded protein is CSAREGTTFTDT. The complete CDR3 protein is CSAREGTTFTDTQYF.

This clone came up many times. Read sequence stops 3 residues before the CDR3 end, and the germline J gene provides the missing end. This chain connects TRBV7-2 to TRBJ2-7; 10 bases are shared with TRBD1. This CDR3 contains 15 residues. The J segment lost 6 bases and the V segment lost 1 base, leaving 6 bases of the junction unmatched. The germline CDR1 and CDR2 sequences are SGHTA and FQGNSA. The covered CDR3 bases are TGTGCCAGCAGCTTAGGACAGGGGGCTTTTTTCGAG. As protein: CASSLGQGAFFE. The entire CDR3 sequence reads CASSLGQGAFFEQYF.

This clone was recorded at least ten times. Read sequence stops 3 residues before the CDR3 end, and the germline J gene provides the missing end. This chain connects TRBV20-1 to TRBJ1-1; TRBD1 aligns across 10 bases. Germline lookup yields CDR1 DFQATT and CDR2 SNEGSKA (reference sequence). There are 13 residues in the CDR3. V lost 4 bases to trimming and J lost 3 bases; unmatched junction nucleotides: 2. CDR3 DNA, as far as it was read: TGCAGTGCTAAGGGGACAGGGGACACTGAA. This gives the protein CSAKGTGDTE. The CDR3 in its entirety is CSAKGTGDTEAFF.

This clone occurred many times. The sequenced fragment ends 3 residues before the CDR3 boundary, so the rest is inferred from the germline J gene. The chain combines TRBV4-1 with TRBJ1-2; TRBD1 matches 9 bases. The CDR3 contains 17 residues. Germline CDR1 MGHRA, CDR2 YSYEKL. J gave up 4 bases and V 0 bases, and 9 bases lay outside the gene matches. The CDR3 loop reads CASSQDLRTGVIYGYTF. The DNA read from the CDR3 is TGCGCCAGCAGCCAAGATTTGAGGACAGGGGTAATCTATGGC.

This clone was counted a few times. The read terminates 3 residues ahead of where the CDR3 ends, so the germline J gene completes it. The chain has TRBV10-2 and TRBJ2-7, with TRBD2 identical over 7 bases. Germline V gives CDR1 WSHSY, CDR2 SAAADI. This CDR3 region has 14 residues. V shed 11 bases and J 4 bases; nucleotides not matched to a gene: 14. Partial CDR3 DNA: TGCGCCTCCCACACACCGGGACTAAGATACGAG. Encoded protein: CASHTPGLRYE. The CDR3 reads in full as CASHTPGLRYEQYF.

This clone was observed many times. The sequence runs out 3 residues before the end of the CDR3; the remainder is reconstructed from the germline J gene. The chain has TRBV19 and TRBJ2-7; tentatively, D is TRBD1 (6 bases). This CDR3 contains 14 residues. CDR1 is LNHDA, CDR2 SQIVND, per germline (reference sequence). Trimming took 5 bases from V and 2 from J, leaving 13 bases between them. CDR3 in amino acids: CASSVLTGPYEQYF. CDR3 DNA, as far as it was read: TGTGCCAGTAGTGTCCTAACAGGGCCCTACGAG.

In this sample, this clone turned up many times. Read data end 3 residues before the CDR3 end; the end is taken from the germline J gene. This sequence joins TRBV7-2 and TRBJ2-7; 7 nucleotides match TRBD1. This CDR3 has 15 amino acids. From germline, CDR1 is SGHTA and CDR2 FQGNSA. Losses at the gene ends were 6 bases for V and 1 base for J; bases not matched to a gene: 9. The part of the CDR3 DNA that was read is TGTGCCAGCAGACTCCCAGGACAGGCGTCCTACGAG. It encodes CASRLPGQASYE. The whole CDR3 protein reads CASRLPGQASYEQYF.

This clone was detected ten times or more. The read ends 3 residues shy of where the CDR3 ends; the end is completed using the germline J gene. The chain has TRBV9 and TRBJ2-1; D remains ambiguous. Germline V lookup: CDR1 SGDLS, CDR2 YYNGEE. Trimming took off 0 bases at V and 3 bases at J, with 10 bases between the two ends. CDR3 length: 15 residues. CDR3 DNA, as far as it was read: TGTGCCAGCAGCGTAGGACCTAGATACTACAATGAG. Encoded protein: CASSVGPRYYNE. The entire CDR3 protein is CASSVGPRYYNEQFF.

At least ten counts were recorded for this clone. The CDR3 bases that were read are TGCAGTGCATGGGAGACAGGGAAAGAGACC. It is translated as CSAWETGKET. The whole CDR3 sequence is CSAWETGKETQYF. The V gene is TRBV20-1, the J gene TRBJ2-5; 7 bases are shared with TRBD1. Read coverage stops 3 residues before the CDR3 terminus; the germline J gene supplies the remainder. CDR1 and CDR2 (germline): DFQATT, SNEGSKA (reference sequence). CDR3 length equals 13 residues. Losses at the gene ends were 6 bases for V and 3 bases for J; bases not matched to a gene: 7.

This clone was recorded many times. The CDR3 end lies 3 residues beyond the end of the read and is filled in from the germline J gene. J is TRBJ2-5 and V is TRBV7-8; D possibly corresponds to TRBD2 (6 bases). CDR1 is SGHVS, CDR2 FQNEAQ, per germline. The CDR3 consists of 15 residues. V lost 5 bases and J lost 0, with 13 bases in between. CDR3 DNA, as far as it was read: TGTGCCAGCAGCCTCGCCGGGGGATACCAAGAGACC. It encodes CASSLAGGYQET. The entire CDR3 is CASSLAGGYQETQYF.

This clone was picked up many times. The read is 3 residues too short to cover the CDR3 end, so that end is filled in from the germline J gene. The chain couples TRBV18 to TRBJ1-1; TRBD1 might be the D (6 bases). CDR3 length equals 14 residues. Germline V gene data show CDR1 as KGHSH and CDR2 as LQKENI. V was shortened by 3 bases and J by 0 bases, with 8 bases between the two germline ends. The CDR3 sequence: CASSPGDMNTEAFF. The CDR3 DNA, read in part, is TGTGCCAGCTCACCCGGGGACATGAACACTGAA. Using reference TRBV18 and TRBJ1-1 for the parts outside the CDR3, the full variable domain is NAGVMQNPRHLVRRRGQEARLRCSPMKGHSHVYWYRQLPEEGLKFMVYLQKENIIDESGMPKERFSAEFPKEGPSILRIQQVVRGDSAAYFCASSPGDMNTEAFFGQGTRLTVV.

This clone was counted at least ten times. The read ends 3 residues shy of where the CDR3 ends; the end is completed using the germline J gene. The V gene is TRBV5-1, the J gene TRBJ2-1, with TRBD2 matching over 9 bases. The CDR3 spans 14 residues. Germline V gene lookup returns CDR1 SGHRS and CDR2 YFSETQ. V gave up 5 bases and J gave up 4 bases; unmatched junction bases: 4. CDR3 region: CASSQLAGYNEQFF. The sequenced part of the CDR3 DNA is TGCGCCAGCAGTCAGCTAGCGGGGTACAATGAG.

This clone occurred many times. The read terminates 3 residues ahead of where the CDR3 ends, so the germline J gene completes it. This chain joins TRBV5-1 and TRBJ2-5; 14 nucleotides line up with TRBD2. V was clipped by 4 bases and J by 5 bases; unmatched bases: 7. Germline CDR1 is SGHRS and CDR2 is YFSETQ. The CDR3 extends over 16 amino acids. The CDR3: CASSQGLAGVRETQYF. CDR3 bases read: TGCGCCAGCAGCCAGGGACTAGCGGGAGTCAGGGAGACC.

In its sample, this clone was seen a few times. Coverage ceases 3 residues before the CDR3 finishes, and the germline J gene fills in the end. This chain joins TRBV19 and TRBJ1-5, with D tentatively TRBD1 (5 bases). Deletions cut 8 bases from V and 8 bases from J, with 19 bases between. Germline CDR1 and CDR2: LNHDA and SQIVND (reference sequence). The CDR3 sequence is 14 residues long. The sequenced part of the CDR3 DNA is TGTGCCAGTCGGGTCAGGGACTTGGGGGAGCCC. Protein product: CASRVRDLGEP. The whole CDR3 sequence is CASRVRDLGEPQHF.

This clone has at least ten counts. The read ends 3 residues before the CDR3 terminus; that terminus is restored from the germline J gene. The chain couples TRBV20-1 to TRBJ2-5, with D maybe TRBD1 (5 bases). From germline, CDR1 is DFQATT and CDR2 SNEGSKA (reference sequence). Trimming removed 0 bases at V and 4 bases at J, with 15 bases between. The CDR3 length is 15 residues. The CDR3: CSARDSRGEGETQYF. CDR3 bases read: TGCAGTGCTAGAGATTCTAGGGGTGAAGGAGAGACC.

With regard to this clone: With the read ending 3 residues before the CDR3 end, the germline J gene is used to fill in that end. The J gene is TRBJ2-7, the V gene TRBV5-1; 8 nucleotides match TRBD2. Germline CDR1 and CDR2: SGHRS and YFSETQ. Germline trimming cut 4 bases from V and 4 bases from J; bases unmatched to any gene: 7. The CDR3 has 14 amino acids. CDR3 DNA (partial): TGCGCCAGCAGCCCCCCGGGGGGGGGTTACGAG. Its translation is CASSPPGGGYE. The full CDR3 reads CASSPPGGGYEQYF.

There are many counts of this clone. The read is 3 residues too short to cover the CDR3 end, so that end is filled in from the germline J gene. The rearrangement joins TRBV20-1 to TRBJ2-5, with unresolved D. CDR3 size: 12 residues. Trimming took 5 bases from V and 0 from J, leaving 7 bases between them. The germline V gene has CDR1 DFQATT and CDR2 SNEGSKA (reference sequence). This chain's CDR3 is CSAEAYQETQYF. The CDR3 DNA, read in part, is TGCAGTGCTGAGGCATACCAAGAGACC.

This clone was observed many times. Read data end 3 residues before the CDR3 end; the end is taken from the germline J gene. The chain is built from TRBV5-1 and TRBJ2-1; no reliable D call. In germline, CDR1 is SGHRS, CDR2 YFSETQ. The CDR3 is 13 residues long. V was trimmed by 1 base and J by 4 bases, leaving 6 bases between them. The covered CDR3 bases are TGCGCCAGCAGCTTGTCAGTATACAATGAG. It specifies CASSLSVYNE. The full-length CDR3 reads as CASSLSVYNEQFF.

This clone was observed many times. Read sequence stops 3 residues before the CDR3 end, and the germline J gene provides the missing end. The chain uses TRBV20-1 and TRBJ1-1; D is ambiguous. The CDR3 extends over 13 amino acids. The V end was cut by 3 bases, the J end by 6 bases, with 14 bases between. CDR1 is DFQATT, CDR2 SNEGSKA, per germline (reference sequence). CDR3 residues: CSASDTQGAEAFF. The sequenced part of the CDR3 DNA is TGCAGTGCTAGCGACACGCAAGGCGCTGAA.

This clone was detected many times. The read stops 3 residues short of the end of the CDR3; the missing end is completed from the germline J gene. This chain connects TRBV10-3 to TRBJ2-2, with 8 bases matching TRBD2. CDR3 length: 13 residues. Trimming cost V 9 bases and J 3 bases; bases outside gene matches: 3. The germline CDR1 and CDR2 sequences are ENHRY and SYGVKD. CDR3 residues: CAISTSDTGELFF. The sequenced CDR3 bases are TGTGCCATTTCGACTAGCGACACCGGGGAG.

The table lists this clone with many counts. The sequenced fragment ends 3 residues before the CDR3 boundary, so the rest is inferred from the germline J gene. The chain joins TRBV2 to TRBJ2-7, with D perhaps TRBD1 or TRBD2 (5 bases each). The CDR3 runs to 13 residues. CDR1 and CDR2 from the germline V gene are SNHLY and FYNNEI. V lost 3 bases and J 4 bases, leaving 10 bases between the germline ends. The CDR3 protein is CASSERGRYEQYF. The sequenced part of the CDR3 DNA is TGTGCCAGCAGTGAGAGGGGCCGGTACGAG. The full variable domain, with the rest looked up from reference TRBV2 and TRBJ2-7, is EPEVTQTPSHQVTQMGQEVILRCVPISNHLYFYWYRQILGQKVEFLVSFYNNEISEKSEIFDDQFSVERPDGSNFTLKIRSTKLEDSAMYFCASSERGRYEQYFGPGTRLTVT.

This clone was observed at least ten times. The DNA ends 3 residues before the CDR3 does, and the rest of the CDR3 is filled in from the germline J gene. V and J are TRBV20-1 and TRBJ1-2; a possible D gene is TRBD1 (6 bases). The CDR3 contains 14 residues. Looked up from germline, CDR1 is DFQATT and CDR2 is SNEGSKA (reference sequence). CDR3 DNA (partial): TGCAGTGCTAGAAAGGCAGGGGCCTTCGAGGGC. Translated: CSARKAGAFEG. The whole CDR3 sequence reads CSARKAGAFEGYTF.

This clone has ten or more counts. The read terminates 3 residues before the CDR3 end, so the remaining end is supplied by the germline J gene. The V and J genes are TRBV5-1 and TRBJ1-2; the D is unclear. Trimming stripped 0 bases from V and 6 bases from J, with 12 bases between. Germline assignment: CDR1 SGHRS and CDR2 YFSETQ. The CDR3 consists of 14 residues. CDR3 protein: CASSLAWQDHGYTF. The sequenced part of the CDR3 DNA is TGCGCCAGCAGCTTGGCCTGGCAGGATCATGGC.

The table lists this clone with many counts. The sequenced CDR3 bases are TGCAGTGCCCAGACTAGCGGGAGAGGCACAGATACG. It yields the protein CSAQTSGRGTDT. The entire CDR3 protein reads CSAQTSGRGTDTQYF. The V call is TRBV20-1, the J call TRBJ2-3; 12 bases align to TRBD2. The CDR3 is cut off 3 residues early in the read; its end comes from the germline J gene. V lost 6 bases to trimming and J lost 1 base; unmatched junction nucleotides: 5. The V gene's germline CDR1 is DFQATT and CDR2 SNEGSKA (reference sequence). This CDR3 region has 15 residues.

This clone was counted ten times or more. The CDR3 extends 3 residues past the end of the read, so its final part is completed from the germline J gene. The chain employs TRBV2 and TRBJ1-2; TRBD1 matches 9 bases. Per the germline V gene, CDR1 is SNHLY and CDR2 is FYNNEI. Trimming at V came to 6 bases and at J to 3 bases, leaving 8 bases not matched to a gene. The CDR3 consists of 15 residues. The CDR3 sequence is CASRNTGGGYYGYTF. Incomplete CDR3 DNA: TGTGCCAGCAGAAATACAGGGGGCGGGTACTATGGC. Variable domain in full (rest from reference TRBV2 and TRBJ1-2): EPEVTQTPSHQVTQMGQEVILRCVPISNHLYFYWYRQILGQKVEFLVSFYNNEISEKSEIFDDQFSVERPDGSNFTLKIRSTKLEDSAMYFCASRNTGGGYYGYTFGSGTRLTVV.

This clone has ten or more counts. Read sequence stops 3 residues before the CDR3 end, and the germline J gene provides the missing end. This chain uses TRBV20-1 with TRBJ1-6, with 7 bases aligning to TRBD1. The CDR3 has 15 residues. V lost 6 bases and J lost 7; bases outside the gene matches: 12. Germline V CDR1 and CDR2: DFQATT, SNEGSKA (reference sequence). Partial CDR3 DNA: TGCAGTGCCCACGGTCCAGGGGGTGAGAATTCACCC. It is translated as CSAHGPGGENSP. The complete CDR3 protein is CSAHGPGGENSPLHF.

As regards this clone: The read comes to an end 3 residues before the CDR3 does, leaving the germline J gene to fill in the end. This chain links TRBV7-2 with TRBJ2-1; 7 bases map to TRBD2. The J segment lost 4 bases and the V segment lost 5 bases, leaving 8 bases of the junction unmatched. Germline V gene data show CDR1 as SGHTA and CDR2 as FQGNSA. The CDR3 is made up of 15 amino acids. The CDR3 DNA, read in part, is TGTGCCAGCAGCCCAGCGGCGGGGGAATACAATGAG. This gives the protein CASSPAAGEYNE. The CDR3 reads in full as CASSPAAGEYNEQFF. Full variable domain (outside the CDR3, taken from reference TRBV7-2 and TRBJ2-1): GAGVSQSPSNKVTEKGKDVELRCDPISGHTALYWYRQSLGQGLEFLIYFQGNSAPDKSGLPSDRFSAERTGGSVSTLTIQRTQQEDSAVYLCASSPAAGEYNEQFFGPGTRLTVL.

This clone was counted many times. This specimen includes other DNA sequences encoding the same CDR3. Incomplete CDR3 DNA: TGCAGTGCTAGTAGCGGGAGTTCCTACAATGAG. This codes for CSASSGSSYNE. The entire CDR3 sequence reads CSASSGSSYNEQFF. The V and J genes are TRBV20-1 and TRBJ2-1, with 9 positions matching TRBD2. Read data end 3 residues before the CDR3 end; the end is taken from the germline J gene. Looked up from germline, CDR1 is DFQATT and CDR2 is SNEGSKA (reference sequence). The trim removed 3 bases at V and 1 base at J, leaving 1 base unmatched. The CDR3 extends over 14 amino acids.

This clone was recorded many times. The observed sequence ends 3 residues before the CDR3 terminus, with the missing tail filled in from the germline J gene. V gene TRBV20-1 combines with J gene TRBJ2-2; TRBD2 might be the D (6 bases). Germline V gene data show CDR1 as DFQATT and CDR2 as SNEGSKA (reference sequence). Trimming left V 0 bases short and J 1 base short, with 6 bases between. This CDR3 has 14 residues. The CDR3 region is CSAREGGNTGELFF. The CDR3 DNA, read in part, is TGCAGTGCTAGAGAGGGGGGGAACACCGGGGAG.

This clone was recorded at least ten times. The sequenced fragment ends 3 residues before the CDR3 boundary, so the rest is inferred from the germline J gene. The chain couples TRBV6-2 or TRBV6-3 to TRBJ2-2; tentative D call: TRBD2 (5 bases). V gave up 3 bases and J gave up 0 bases, with 14 bases separating them. The CDR3 extends over 17 amino acids. From germline, CDR1 is MNHEY and CDR2 SVGEGT. CDR3 DNA (partial): TGTGCCAGCAGTTATGGACTGACTCGCGCGAACACCGGGGAG. It specifies CASSYGLTRANTGE. The full CDR3 sequence reads CASSYGLTRANTGELFF.